The clone carrying this T cell receptor (beta chain) was seen many times. TCRdb itself ran the RACE reads through MiXCR, one entry per CDR3 protein. The sample holds approximately 57,000 distinct CDR3 sequences, approximately 9.9% seen once. Time point noted: pre-sensitization, week 0. As for treatment: therapeutic diphenylcyclopropenone sensitization with weekly scalp DPC. This CDR3 contains 15 residues. Germline V CDR1 and CDR2: MDHEN, SYDVKM. Trimming shortened V by 6 bases and J by 6 bases, and 18 bases separated the two germline ends. The data belong to a study of human T cells and chemical hapten exposure.

Sequences were derived from whole blood, sampled in connection with sensitization to the hapten diphenylcyclopropenone (DPC). The sequence came from a man aged 40-49 years with alopecia areata. Some clones in this sample may be carry-over from other donors' samples. The chain carries TRBV28 and TRBJ1-5; D uncertain. The CDR3 sequence is CASRSPDGKGQPQHF. DNA of the CDR3: TGTGCCAGCAGATCCCCGGACGGTAAGGGTCAGCCCCAGCATTTT.